The T cell receptor (beta chain) under discussion was sequenced for a study of CD8 T cells in Susac syndrome. Random hexamers were used to reverse transcribe the RNA input (about 0.5 to 1 ug). From the immunoSEQ multiplex PCR reads, TCRdb called clonotypes with MiXCR, one entry per CDR3 protein. The sample lists approximately 190,000 distinct CDR3 sequences, almost 96% occurring once. Sequencing targeted TCR beta in T cells from blood (CD8+ and CD4+). The recently defined diagnostic criteria for definite or probable disease were met by the Susac syndrome patients. Germline-derived CDR1 and CDR2 are LGHDT and YNNKEL (reference sequence). V was cut by 4 bases and J by 2 bases, with 10 bases left in between. The length of the CDR3 is 14 residues.

The receptor was derived from a human donor with Susac syndrome. The genes are TRBV3-1 and TRBJ2-3, with D perhaps TRBD1 (6 bases). The sample consisted of CD4+ T cells from PBMCs. DNA for the CDR3: TGTGCCAGCAGCCCCCGGGACATCACAGATACGCAGTATTTT. Translating gives CASSPRDITDTQYF.